This entry concerns a single TCR beta chain. Its antigen is undetermined. Researchers built TCR beta libraries using quantitative 5'-RACE with molecular barcodes. TCRdb used MiXCR to reprocess the 5' RACE reads, holding one entry per CDR3 protein. This table has around 770,000 distinct CDR3 sequences, over 15% appearing once. This specimen belongs to a study of CD8 T cells in ankylosing spondylitis. Findings and limits, study-wide: Typical of ankylosing spondylitis blood, it appeared, was a TCR beta motif of roughly eight highly homologous variants. Disease-linked clones reportedly showed significant enrichment in matched ankylosing spondylitis synovial fluid.

Germline CDR1 and CDR2: MDHEN and SYDVKM. CDR3 length: 16 residues. V was pared by 6 bases and J by 1 base, with 16 bases between. The sample consisted of blood, either unsorted or a sorted T cell fraction (not recorded which). This sequence originates from a male donor with ankylosing spondylitis. The chain is built from TRBV28 and TRBJ2-1; D is perhaps TRBD2 (6 bases). The CDR3 DNA reads as TGTGCCAGCAGGAAGCGGGCCAGTGGGTCCTACAATGAGCAGTTCTTC. It translates to CASRKRASGSYNEQFF.